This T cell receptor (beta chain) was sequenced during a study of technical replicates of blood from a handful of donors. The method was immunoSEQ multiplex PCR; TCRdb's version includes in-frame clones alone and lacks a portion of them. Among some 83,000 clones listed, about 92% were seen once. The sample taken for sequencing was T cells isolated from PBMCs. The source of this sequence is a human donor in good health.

As DNA, the CDR3 is TGCGCCAGCAGCCACCAACAGGGGGGAACTGAAGCTTTCTTT. This encodes CASSHQQGGTEAFF. This chain connects TRBV4-1 to TRBJ1-1, with 8 bases matching TRBD1. The CDR3 has 14 residues. V lost 3 bases, J lost 5 bases, and 5 bases stayed unmatched. The V gene's germline CDR1 is MGHRA and CDR2 YSYEKL.